This TCR beta chain was identified in a study of identical twins. General study points: Within monozygotic twins, out-of-frame TCR alpha sharing was underestimated by the models. Zero-insertion analyses might be partly confounded by invariant T cells like MAIT and iNKT. Conclusions relied on cross-sectional statistical analysis, not following the same donors.

CDR3 size: 15 residues. The V gene lost 3 bases and the J gene lost 2 bases, with 13 bases spanning the gap. Germline V lookup: CDR1 LNHNV, CDR2 YYDKDF (reference sequence). A universal primer site was added by template switching, and unique molecular identifiers were carried by the cDNA. From the 5' RACE reads, TCRdb called clonotypes with MiXCR, one entry per CDR3 protein. The repertoire holds about 810,000 distinct CDR3 sequences, with roughly an eighth as singletons. This clonotype has more than one count but fewer than ten. The target antigen is unknown. The same sample was also studied in work on yellow fever vaccine responses in identical twins.

The sequenced sample consisted of PBMCs. V gene TRBV15 combines with J gene TRBJ1-1; D unresolved. This receptor was identified in a woman under 30 in good health. CDR3 sequence reads: CATSSWSSRNTEAFF. Here the CDR3 DNA reads TGTGCCACCAGCAGTTGGAGTAGCAGAAACACTGAAGCTTTCTTT.